This T cell receptor beta chain was identified in a study of control samples from healthy donors and cancer patients (dated by TCRdb to 2020 to 2021). Comment on this clone: This receptor's antigen is unknown. There are no base qualities to consult, and no much larger clone falls within one base.

Library preparation employed the immunoSEQ multiplex PCR assay. TCRdb limited this immuneACCESS table to in-frame rearrangements with V and J called. A share of clones is missing; checked studies link under half to unresolved V genes, and the rest is unexplained. In this sample the table shows 70,000 to 90,000 clones, less than 95% of which occur a single time. 6.2% of the sample belongs to the ten largest clones. From cysteine to phenylalanine, the CDR3 is 14 amino acids long. Only the CDR3 DNA is retained, 42 bases long and in frame from the first base. From V the trimming removes 0 bases and from J it removes 7 bases, while the gene matches leave 3 bases of the junction unaccounted for. CDR1 and CDR2 are read off the germline V gene as SGHVS and FNYEAQ.

The sequence links TRBV7-6 to TRBJ2-1, with 7 bases in between that match TRBD2. The sample taken for sequencing was blood. This clonotype was obtained from a woman in her thirties or forties in good health. Read as DNA, the sequence is TGTGCCAGCAGCTTAGCAGCGGGAAAAAATGAGCAGTTCTTC. Translated, this is CASSLAAGKNEQFF.